Following are 8 T cell receptor beta chains from one sample sequenced in a study of T cell repertoires in ileal Crohn's disease. Time point: inflamed ileum from the surgical specimen. Data came from immunoSEQ multiplex PCR; TCRdb stores just in-frame clones and leaves some out. The repertoire holds approximately 5,400 clones, 82% seen once, with less than 25% in the top ten. Source material: ileal tissue. The receptors here all came from an adult with Crohn's disease.

The gene calls are TRBV2 and TRBJ1-1; D unresolved. Trimming cost V 4 bases and J 0 bases, with 6 bases left between them. Looked up from germline, CDR1 is SNHLY and CDR2 is FYNNEI. The CDR3 totals 13 residues. CDR3 DNA: TGTGCCAGCAGTGCTGAGGTGAACACTGAAGCTTTCTTT. As protein: CASSAEVNTEAFF. Using reference TRBV2 and TRBJ1-1 for the parts outside the CDR3, the full variable domain is EPEVTQTPSHQVTQMGQEVILRCVPISNHLYFYWYRQILGQKVEFLVSFYNNEISEKSEIFDDQFSVERPDGSNFTLKIRSTKLEDSAMYFCASSAEVNTEAFFGQGTRLTVV.

The V gene is TRBV2, the J gene TRBJ2-1; D is perhaps TRBD2 (6 bases). CDR3 size: 14 residues. Trimming removed 11 bases from V and 4 bases from J, with 18 bases in between. In germline, CDR1 is SNHLY, CDR2 FYNNEI. The CDR3 region is CASRGGYSYNEQFF. CDR3 coding DNA: TGTGCCTCGCGTGGAGGGTACTCTTACAATGAGCAGTTCTTC.

The chain uses TRBV5-4 and TRBJ2-3, with 8 bases aligning to TRBD2. CDR3 length: 13 amino acids. CDR1 and CDR2 (germline): SGHNT, YYREEE (reference sequence). The junction had 6 bases not matched to a gene; V was cut back by 6 bases and J by 6 bases. CDR3 coding DNA: TGTGCCAGCACGGGACTAGGGAGCGATACGCAGTATTTT. This sequence encodes CASTGLGSDTQYF.

The CDR3 loop reads CASSSEGGSTYEQYF. CDR3 sequence (DNA): TGTGCCAGCAGCTCAGAGGGGGGGTCGACCTACGAGCAGTACTTC. The rearrangement joins TRBV11-2 to TRBJ2-7; D may be TRBD2 (7 bases). Trimming stripped 4 bases from V and 2 bases from J, with 15 bases between. The CDR3 loop spans 15 amino acids. Looked up from germline, CDR1 is SGHAT and CDR2 is FQNNGV.

The CDR3 DNA reads as TGTGCCAGCAGCTCGCGACTAGTGGATACGCAGTATTTT. Its translation is CASSSRLVDTQYF. V and J are TRBV5-6 and TRBJ2-3, with D perhaps matching TRBD2 (6 bases). This CDR3 has 13 residues. Trimming removed 3 bases at V and 6 bases at J, with 11 bases between. The germline gives CDR1 SGHDT, CDR2 YYEEEE. Variable domain in full (rest from reference TRBV5-6 and TRBJ2-3): DAGVTQSPTHLIKTRGQQVTLRCSPKSGHDTVSWYQQALGQGPQFIFQYYEEEERQRGNFPDRFSGHQFPNYSSELNVNALLLGDSALYLCASSSRLVDTQYFGPGTRLTVL.

V gene TRBV14 combines with J gene TRBJ2-2; 9 bases align to TRBD1. With 1 base clipped from V and 4 bases from J, the junction kept 7 bases outside the gene matches. Germline lookup yields CDR1 SGHDN and CDR2 FVKESK. This CDR3 region has 17 residues. The CDR3 region has the DNA TGTGCCAGCAGCCAAGGGGGAAGGACAGGGGTCACCGGGGAGCTGTTTTTT. Its protein product is CASSQGGRTGVTGELFF.

The gene calls are TRBV18 and TRBJ1-4, with D perhaps TRBD1 (5 bases). V gave up 2 bases and J gave up 6 bases, with 10 bases separating them. Germline CDR1 is KGHSH and CDR2 is LQKENI. CDR3 length: 14 residues. This CDR3 reads CASSPGGTDEKLFF. The CDR3 DNA reads TGTGCCAGCTCACCAGGCGGGACGGATGAAAAACTGTTTTTT.

This clone was detected only once. The rearrangement uses TRBV11-3 and TRBJ2-1; possibly TRBD1 for D (6 bases). The CDR3 is 13 amino acids. From germline, CDR1 is SGHNT and CDR2 YENEEA. Trimming took off 5 bases at V and 6 bases at J, with 11 bases between the two ends. As DNA, the CDR3 is TGTGCCAGCAGCCACTTCAGGGGCAATGAGCAGTTCTTC. Its translation: CASSHFRGNEQFF.